The following is a TCR beta chain sequence with its context. CDR1 and CDR2 from the germline V gene are MNHEY and SVGEGT. The ends were cut back, 0 bases at V and 6 bases at J, with 14 bases in the middle. The CDR3 length is 15 residues. These data originate in a study of blood T cell repertoires in COVID-19. Study-level information: Acute-phase and convalescent COVID-19 samples originated in the United States, Italy and Spain. T cells, B-cell-depleted T cells, or PBMCs provided the cDNA or gDNA that served as material.

Sequencing was performed with immunoSEQ multiplex PCR; in TCRdb, only in-frame clones are kept and a portion is missing. The data hold tens of thousands of clones, with approximately 88% observed a single time. This sequence originates from a human donor in a cohort sampled during active COVID-19. This sequence joins TRBV6-2 or TRBV6-3 and TRBJ1-2; D gene unclear. The sample comprised peripheral blood. CDR3 in amino acids: CASSYSNLRGNGYTF. The CDR3 DNA is TGTGCCAGCAGTTACTCGAATCTTCGAGGGAATGGCTACACCTTC.